The next 7 T cell receptor beta chains were all read from a single sample in a study of CD8+ T cells in alopecia areata. Reverse transcription of extracted RNA yielded cDNA, which provided the sequencing template. Measured with immunoSEQ multiplex PCR; TCRdb has only the in-frame clones, and not every one. The sample lists about 110,000 clones, approximately 63% occurring once. Sequencing input: CD8+ T cells sorted from blood. Every receptor here comes from a human donor in good health.

CDR3 nucleotides: TGCAGCGTCGCCCCTAGCGGGGGCACAGATACGCAGTATTTT. Its translation is CSVAPSGGTDTQYF. The V gene is TRBV29-1, the J gene TRBJ2-3; 9 bases agree with TRBD2. Trimming took 6 bases from V and 1 from J; bases not matched to a gene: 5. Germline V CDR1 and CDR2: SQVTM, ANQGSEA. CDR3 length: 14 residues.

This clone was recorded only once. The V call is TRBV20-1, the J call TRBJ2-7; the D is unclear. V lost 3 bases and J 4 bases, leaving 7 bases between the germline ends. Germline V gene sequence: CDR1 DFQATT, CDR2 SNEGSKA (reference sequence). CDR3 size: 11 residues. In nucleotides, the CDR3 is TGCAGTGCTAGTTCCAGGTACGAGCAGTACTTC. Translated: CSASSRYEQYF.

This sequence joins TRBV30 and TRBJ2-5; D not resolved. Trimming removed 5 bases from V and 4 bases from J, with 11 bases in between. CDR3 length equals 12 residues. The germline gives CDR1 GTSNPN, CDR2 SVGIG (reference sequence). The CDR3 DNA reads TGTGCCTGGCAAGGGTCGAGAGAGACCCAGTACTTC. It specifies CAWQGSRETQYF.

The sample holds a few counts of this clone. The rearrangement joins TRBV7-9 to TRBJ2-3; no clear D. The CDR3 contains 15 residues. Germline CDR1 and CDR2: SEHNR and FQNEAQ (reference sequence). The V end lost 1 base, the J end lost 4 bases, and 12 bases lay between the germline ends. The CDR3 region has the DNA TGTGCCAGCAGCTTAGGGTATGACGACGCAGATACGCAGTATTTT. Protein: CASSLGYDDADTQYF. Full variable domain (outside the CDR3, taken from reference TRBV7-9 and TRBJ2-3): DTGVSQNPRHKITKRGQNVTFRCDPISEHNRLYWYRQTLGQGPEFLTYFQNEAQLEKSRLLSDRFSAERPKGSFSTLEIQRTEQGDSAMYLCASSLGYDDADTQYFGPGTRLTVL.

The genes are TRBV25-1 and TRBJ2-4, with D unclear. The CDR3 sequence is 13 residues long. Germline assignment: CDR1 MGHDK and CDR2 SYGVNS. V lost 7 bases and J 6 bases, leaving 13 bases between the germline ends. For the CDR3, the DNA is TGTGCCAGCACCCCTAGTCTGGGAAACATTCAGTACTTC. It translates to CASTPSLGNIQYF.

J is TRBJ1-2 and V is TRBV5-1; TRBD1 matches 7 bases. Looked up from germline, CDR1 is SGHRS and CDR2 is YFSETQ. The CDR3 consists of 12 residues. Germline trimming cut 4 bases from V and 6 bases from J; bases unmatched to any gene: 3. CDR3 nucleotide sequence: TGCGCCAGCAGCGACAGGGTTGATGGCTACACCTTC. Protein sequence: CASSDRVDGYTF.

V usage is TRBV4-1 and J usage is TRBJ1-2; TRBD1 aligns across 7 bases. The CDR3 consists of 16 residues. Trimming removed 3 bases from V and 8 bases from J; junction bases left unmatched: 15. Germline CDR1 is MGHRA and CDR2 is YSYEKL. In DNA, the CDR3 is TGCGCCAGCAGCCACCCCAGGACAGGCCCGTTTTGGGGCTACACCTTC. As protein: CASSHPRTGPFWGYTF.